Described below is a single T cell receptor beta chain sequence and its context. The specificity of this receptor is unknown. The CDR3 numbers 14 residues from cysteine through phenylalanine. DNA is not on record. CDR1 is given as MNHEY and CDR2 as SVGAGI, both from the germline V gene. This entry comes from a study of CXCR3-negative and CXCR3-positive naive CD8 T cells (dated by TCRdb to about 2019). A note on the overall study: Some 130 million TRB reads were obtained in total, roughly 1.5 +/- 0.3 million reads per library. Diversity and physicochemical repertoire analyses were performed on about a dozen donors pooled from two independent experiments. For the TRBV-TRBJ cluster analysis, the naive subsets came from about five donors, while the memory cells came from 3 donors. Overall results and qualifications from the work: Compared with CXCR3-negative naive cells, CXCR3-positive naive cells had TRB CDR3s with higher hydrophobicity (lower Kidera factor 4), lower energy, and higher strength and volume indices. Because surface CD5, which has been linked to self-reactivity in mice, was comparable between naive subsets, TCR interaction strength was also inferred from TRB CDR3 physicochemical properties. Similar TRBV-TRBJ usage was shown by naive CXCR3-negative and CXCR3-positive cells from the same donor, whereas distinct patterns were shown by memory cells. Both naive subsets had comparably high repertoire diversity, while memory CD8+ T cells had much lower repertoire diversity. Freshly isolated PBMCs were used for most assays because CXCR3 expression went down partially after cryopreservation.

Sequencing relied on a NextSeq 550. The Human TCR Profiling Kit (MiLaboratory) was used to make UMI-labeled 5' RACE TRB cDNA libraries. cDNA synthesis used the entire amount of extracted RNA, and PCR amplification then used the entire amount of cDNA produced. Libraries were prepared in parallel using an identical number of PCR cycles. Processing in the source paper ran as follows. MIGEC and MiXCR extracted about 53,000 +/- 10,000 unique UMI-labeled TRB cDNA molecules per library, requiring at least two reads per UMI. An average of approximately 40,000 +/- 10,000 functional in-frame TRB CDR3 nucleotide clonotypes without stop codons was found per library. After downsampling to 5000 UMI-labeled TRB molecules per sample, diversity metrics such as normalized Shannon-Wiener and Chao1 were calculated in VDJtools. For the central five CDR3 residues, VDJtools calculated physicochemical properties weighted by clonotype size, namely interaction energy, strength, volume and Kidera factor 4. TCRdb reprocessed the reads, and each CDR3 protein sequence is entered once, without DNA. It is TCRdb's table, rather than the study itself, that gives the V and J calls and clone size. The sample table on file contains about 130,000 distinct CDR3 sequences. The top ten hold 0.49% of the sample.

Each CD8+ T cell subset was flow-sorted in triplicate, and 300,000 cells per subset were placed directly into RLT lysis buffer. To keep memory contaminants out, a stringent definition of naive CD8+ T cells was applied: CD45RO-CCR7+CD27+CD95-. Using standard density gradient centrifugation, peripheral blood mononuclear cells were isolated from buffy coats. A FACSAria III was used to flow-sort naive CXCR3-negative and CXCR3-positive CD8+ T cells. Total RNA was extracted from sorted cells with an RNeasy Mini Kit. The sequence was obtained from a human donor in good health. Some clones in this sample may be carry-over from other donors' samples. The sample consisted of naive CXCR3- CD8+ T cells from blood. The meaning of the sample's cell subset or site label: CD45RO-CCR7+CD27+CD95- naive CD8+ T cells lacking CXCR3 (TNR3-). Rearrangement joined TRBV6-5 to TRBJ2-7; TCRdb selects TRBD1, and the lack of DNA leaves this call unchecked. For the CDR3, the sequence is CASSYDGQGSEQYF.